This record looks at one T cell receptor (beta chain) sequence and its context. These data come from a study of blood T cell repertoires in COVID-19. Study as a whole: COVID-19 samples from acute and convalescent phases originated in the United States, Italy and Spain.

Trimming pared 4 bases from V and 0 bases from J, leaving 13 bases between. CDR1 LNHDA and CDR2 SQIVND come from the germline V gene (reference sequence). The CDR3 consists of 16 residues. Assay: immunoSEQ multiplex PCR; the TCRdb copy retains only in-frame clones and omits some. Of roughly 130,000 clones in the sample, roughly 85% were seen once. The source is a man aged 60 to 75 with acute or convalescent COVID-19. V gene TRBV19 combines with J gene TRBJ2-4, with D unclear. The source material was peripheral blood. The CDR3 loop is CASSSPSVVAKNIQYF. CDR3 DNA: TGTGCCAGTAGTAGCCCGTCGGTGGTAGCCAAAAACATTCAGTACTTC.